The 3 T cell receptor beta chains below come from one sample, sequenced in a study of blood T cell repertoires in COVID-19. Some clones are missing from TCRdb's copy, which holds only in-frame ones; the method was immunoSEQ multiplex PCR. The table includes some 500,000 clones, roughly 88% detected once. The sequenced sample consisted of PBMCs or T cells enriched from blood (not recorded which). The receptors come from a woman aged 40-49 years who had recovered from COVID-19.

V is TRBV24-1 and J is TRBJ2-2, with D possibly TRBD1 on 5 matching bases. Germline CDR1 is KGHDR and CDR2 is SFDVKD. CDR3 length: 15 residues. V was pared by 4 bases and J by 0 bases, with 8 bases between. CDR3 coding DNA: TGTGCCACCAGTGAAACAGGACCGAACACCGGGGAGCTGTTTTTT. It yields the protein CATSETGPNTGELFF.

With respect to this clone: The sample carries other DNA sequences with the same CDR3. This rearrangement joins TRBV5-4 to TRBJ1-3; the D gene is possibly TRBD1 (6 bases). Trimming took off 0 bases at V and 2 bases at J, with 9 bases between the two ends. The CDR3 is 15 residues long. Germline CDR1 SGHNT, CDR2 YYREEE (reference sequence). The CDR3: CASSLGQGPGNTIYF. In nucleotides, the CDR3 is TGTGCCAGCAGCTTGGGGCAGGGGCCTGGAAACACCATATATTTT.

This rearrangement joins TRBV19 to TRBJ1-1; D gene ambiguous. Germline loops: CDR1 LNHDA, CDR2 SQIVND (reference sequence). Trimming cost V 6 bases and J 6 bases, with 11 bases left between them. The CDR3 totals 12 residues. The CDR3 region has the DNA TGTGCCAGTAGGGGCCCAACGGCTGAAGCTTTCTTT. This encodes CASRGPTAEAFF. Combining the CDR3 with reference TRBV19 and TRBJ1-1 gives the whole variable domain DGGITQSPKYLFRKEGQNVTLSCEQNLNHDAMYWYRQDPGQGLRLIYYSQIVNDFQKGDIAEGYSVSREKKESFPLTVTSAQKNPTAFYLCASRGPTAEAFFGQGTRLTVV.